This TCR beta chain was identified during a study of molecular identifiers for immune sequencing clone quantification. With regard to this clonotype: Its antigen is undetermined.

Using its own MiXCR run on the PCR reads, TCRdb lists one record per CDR3 protein. The data show about 70,000 distinct CDR3 sequences, around a sixth seen once. Points from the study as a whole: Researchers reportedly could pick up spiked Jurkat TCR RNA from one cell mixed into more than 800,000 naive cells. Over 97% of effector molecules, yet under 1% of naive-cell molecules, were held by clones above 20 RNA copies.

Naive CD8 T cells underwent sorting with the CD8+CD4-CCR7+CD45RA+ definition. The receptor was isolated from a human donor in good health. Some libraries in this study had Jurkat cell RNA spiked in. The specimen sequenced was naive CD8+ T cells from blood, with Jurkat cell RNA spiked in. Subset reported: FACS-sorted CD8+CD4-CCR7+CD45RA+ naive T cells.

The CDR3: CSVLARASYEQYF. The CDR3, as DNA: TGCAGCGTTTTAGCGCGGGCCTCCTACGAGCAGTACTTC. V usage is TRBV29-1 and J usage is TRBJ2-7; possibly TRBD2 for D (5 bases). Germline lookup yields CDR1 SQVTM and CDR2 ANQGSEA. This CDR3 spans 13 amino acids. Deletions cut 5 bases from V and 0 bases from J, with 11 bases between.